Below, one TCR beta chain is given with its context. In the authors' workflow: The assay estimated nucleated cells by amplifying reference gene primers. Measured with immunoSEQ multiplex PCR; TCRdb has only the in-frame clones, and not every one. That table is the source of V, J and clone size, and D and trimming were worked out from the DNA. In the table there are 200,000 to 250,000 clones, 84% of which are singletons. The data were taken from a study of blood T cell repertoires in COVID-19. Study-wide context: Spain, Italy and the United States supplied samples that represented acute and convalescent COVID-19. T cells, B-cell-depleted T cells, or PBMCs provided the cDNA or gDNA that served as material.

The CDR3 extends over 14 amino acids. Germline V gives CDR1 SGHTA, CDR2 FQGNSA. After removal of 4 bases from V and 5 bases from J, the junction contained 6 bases not matched to a gene. This receptor was obtained from a human donor in a cohort sampled during active COVID-19. The chain has TRBV7-2 and TRBJ2-7; 9 nucleotides line up with TRBD1. The sample consisted of peripheral blood. The CDR3 sequence is CASSSHRGRNEQYF. The CDR3 DNA is TGTGCCAGCAGCTCGCACAGGGGGCGGAACGAGCAGTACTTC.